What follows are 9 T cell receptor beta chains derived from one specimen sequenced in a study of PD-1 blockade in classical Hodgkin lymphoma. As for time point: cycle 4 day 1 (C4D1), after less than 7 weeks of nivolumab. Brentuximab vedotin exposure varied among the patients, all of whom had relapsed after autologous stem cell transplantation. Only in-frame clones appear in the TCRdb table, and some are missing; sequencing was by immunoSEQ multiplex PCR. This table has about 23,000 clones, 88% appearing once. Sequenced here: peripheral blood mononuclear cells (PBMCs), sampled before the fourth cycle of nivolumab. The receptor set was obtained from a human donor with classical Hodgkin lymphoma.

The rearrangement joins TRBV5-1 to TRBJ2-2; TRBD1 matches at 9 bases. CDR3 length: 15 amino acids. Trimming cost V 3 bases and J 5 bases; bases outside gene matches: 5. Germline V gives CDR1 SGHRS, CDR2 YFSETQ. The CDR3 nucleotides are TGCGCCAGCAGCTCCGACAGGGGGGGAACCGGGGAGCTGTTTTTT. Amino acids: CASSSDRGGTGELFF.

Written as DNA, the CDR3 is TGTGCCAGCTCACCACAGGGCTCAGGGCAAGATACGCAGTATTTT. Its protein product is CASSPQGSGQDTQYF. V gene TRBV18 combines with J gene TRBJ2-3, with D perhaps matching TRBD1 (5 bases). CDR1 and CDR2 from the germline V gene are KGHSH and LQKENI. This CDR3 region has 15 residues. Deletions cut 1 base from V and 5 bases from J, with 13 bases between.

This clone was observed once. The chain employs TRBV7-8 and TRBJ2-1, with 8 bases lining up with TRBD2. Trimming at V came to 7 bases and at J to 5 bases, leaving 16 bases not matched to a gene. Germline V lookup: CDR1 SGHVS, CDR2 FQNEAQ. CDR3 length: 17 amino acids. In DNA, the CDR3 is TGTGCCAGCACCATTACCACCGGAGCGGGGGAGAACAATGAGCAGTTCTTC. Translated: CASTITTGAGENNEQFF.

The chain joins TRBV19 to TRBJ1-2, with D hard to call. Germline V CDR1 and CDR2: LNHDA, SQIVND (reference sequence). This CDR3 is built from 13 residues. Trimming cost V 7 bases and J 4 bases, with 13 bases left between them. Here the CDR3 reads CASTLQFSYGYTF. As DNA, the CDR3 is TGTGCCAGTACCCTACAGTTCTCCTATGGCTACACCTTC. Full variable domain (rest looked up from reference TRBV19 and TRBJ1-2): DGGITQSPKYLFRKEGQNVTLSCEQNLNHDAMYWYRQDPGQGLRLIYYSQIVNDFQKGDIAEGYSVSREKKESFPLTVTSAQKNPTAFYLCASTLQFSYGYTFGSGTRLTVV.

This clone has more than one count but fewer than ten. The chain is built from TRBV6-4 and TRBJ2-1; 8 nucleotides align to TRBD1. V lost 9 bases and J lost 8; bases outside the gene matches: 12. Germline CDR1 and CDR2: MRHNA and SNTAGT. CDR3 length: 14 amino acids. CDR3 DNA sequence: TGTGCCAGTTCTCCGAGTCAGGGGGCGGATGAGCAGTTCTTC. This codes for CASSPSQGADEQFF.

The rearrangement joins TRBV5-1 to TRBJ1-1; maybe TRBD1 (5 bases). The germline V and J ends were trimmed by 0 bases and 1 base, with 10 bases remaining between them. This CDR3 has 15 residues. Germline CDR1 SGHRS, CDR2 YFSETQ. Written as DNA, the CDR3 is TGCGCCAGCAGCTTGGGGGCAGGGCGGAACACTGAAGCTTTCTTT. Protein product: CASSLGAGRNTEAFF. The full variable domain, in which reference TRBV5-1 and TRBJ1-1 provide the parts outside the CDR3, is KAGVTQTPRYLIKTRGQQVTLSCSPISGHRSVSWYQQTPGQGLQFLFEYFSETQRNKGNFPGRFSGRQFSNSRSEMNVSTLELGDSALYLCASSLGAGRNTEAFFGQGTRLTVV.

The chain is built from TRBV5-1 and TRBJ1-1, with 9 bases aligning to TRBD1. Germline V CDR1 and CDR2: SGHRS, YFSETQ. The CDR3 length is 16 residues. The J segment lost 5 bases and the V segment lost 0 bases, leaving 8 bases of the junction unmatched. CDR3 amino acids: CASSLVPQGASTEAFF. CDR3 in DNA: TGCGCCAGCAGCTTGGTCCCACAGGGGGCGAGTACTGAAGCTTTCTTT.

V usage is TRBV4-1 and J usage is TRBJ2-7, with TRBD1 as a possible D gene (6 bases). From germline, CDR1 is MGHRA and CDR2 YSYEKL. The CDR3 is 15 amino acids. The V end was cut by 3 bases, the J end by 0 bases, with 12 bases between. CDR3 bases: TGCGCCAGCAGCCATGGGCAGGGGAGCTCCTACGAGCAGTACTTC. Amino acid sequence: CASSHGQGSSYEQYF.

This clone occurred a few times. CDR3 amino acids: CASSGAPVGNNQPQHF. The CDR3 nucleotides are TGTGCCAGCAGTGGCGCTCCGGTTGGGAACAATCAGCCCCAGCATTTT. The V gene is TRBV6-1, the J gene TRBJ1-5; D ambiguous. Germline CDR1 is MNHNS and CDR2 is SASEGT. CDR3 length: 16 residues. V dropped 4 bases and J dropped 3 bases, with 16 bases sitting between them.